The TCR beta chain under discussion was sequenced for a study of T-cell reconstitution after alpha-beta-depleted transplantation in children. Findings and caveats of the study: Reports say that about two months after transplant, the alpha-beta T cells came out of several hundred graft clones that had expanded.

The germline V and J ends were trimmed by 4 bases and 2 bases, with 15 bases remaining between them. The CDR3 runs to 15 residues. During its preparation, the TCRbeta library received unique molecular identifiers. A single record per CDR3 protein comes from TCRdb applying MiXCR to the PCR reads. The sample contains more than 200,000 distinct CDR3 sequences, about 25% of which appear only once. This clonotype was counted at least ten times. Its antigen is not known. The sequence was collected from a girl between 2 and 10 years old with Fanconi anemia, due to receive a stem cell transplant. The rearrangement links TRBV12-3 or TRBV12-4 to TRBJ2-7; weak D call: TRBD2 (6 bases). Sequences were derived from PBMCs, sampled before TCRalphabeta/CD19-depleted stem cell transplant. As DNA, the CDR3 is TGTGCCAGCAGTTCCGGGGGTAACCTCGCCTACGAGCAGTACTTC. The encoded protein is CASSSGGNLAYEQYF.